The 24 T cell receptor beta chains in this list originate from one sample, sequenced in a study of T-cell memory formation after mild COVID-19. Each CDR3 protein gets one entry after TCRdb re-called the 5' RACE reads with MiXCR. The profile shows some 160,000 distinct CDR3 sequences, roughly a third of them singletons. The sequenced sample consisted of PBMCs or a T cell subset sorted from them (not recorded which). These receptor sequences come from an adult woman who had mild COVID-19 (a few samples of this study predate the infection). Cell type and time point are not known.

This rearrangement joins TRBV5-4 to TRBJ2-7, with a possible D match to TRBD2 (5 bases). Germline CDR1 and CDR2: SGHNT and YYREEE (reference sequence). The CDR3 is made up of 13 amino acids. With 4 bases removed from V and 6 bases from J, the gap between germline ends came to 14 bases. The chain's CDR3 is CASSLAPLLEQYF. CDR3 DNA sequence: TGTGCCAGCAGCCTAGCCCCCCTTCTCGAGCAGTACTTC. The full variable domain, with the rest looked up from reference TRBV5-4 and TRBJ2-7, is ETGVTQSPTHLIKTRGQQVTLRCSSQSGHNTVSWYQQALGQGPQFIFQYYREEENGRGNFPPRFSGLQFPNYSSELNVNALELDDSALYLCASSLAPLLEQYFGPGTRLTVT.

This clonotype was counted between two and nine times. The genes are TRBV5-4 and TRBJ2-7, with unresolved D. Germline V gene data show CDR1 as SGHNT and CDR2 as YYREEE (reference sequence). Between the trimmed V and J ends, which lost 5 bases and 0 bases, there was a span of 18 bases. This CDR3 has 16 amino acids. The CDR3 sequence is CASRDPAARSSYEQYF. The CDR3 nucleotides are TGTGCCAGCAGAGATCCGGCGGCTAGGAGCTCCTACGAGCAGTACTTC.

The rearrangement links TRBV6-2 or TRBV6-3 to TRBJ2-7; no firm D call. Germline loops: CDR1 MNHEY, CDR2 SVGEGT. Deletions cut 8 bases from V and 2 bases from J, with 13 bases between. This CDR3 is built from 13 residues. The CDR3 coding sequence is TGTGCCAGCCGGGCTGGGTCGCCCTACGAGCAGTACTTC. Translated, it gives CASRAGSPYEQYF.

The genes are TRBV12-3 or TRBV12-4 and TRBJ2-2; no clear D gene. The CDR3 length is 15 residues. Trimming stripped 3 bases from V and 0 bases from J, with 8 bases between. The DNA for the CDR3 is TGTGCCAGCAGTTTGGCTGGCTCGAACACCGGGGAGCTGTTTTTT. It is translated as CASSLAGSNTGELFF.

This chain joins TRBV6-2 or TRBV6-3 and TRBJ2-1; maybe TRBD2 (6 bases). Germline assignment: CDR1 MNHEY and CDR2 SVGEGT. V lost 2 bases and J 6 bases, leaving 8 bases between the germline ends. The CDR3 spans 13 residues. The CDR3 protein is CASSYTSFNEQFF. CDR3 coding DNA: TGTGCCAGCAGTTACACTAGCTTCAATGAGCAGTTCTTC.

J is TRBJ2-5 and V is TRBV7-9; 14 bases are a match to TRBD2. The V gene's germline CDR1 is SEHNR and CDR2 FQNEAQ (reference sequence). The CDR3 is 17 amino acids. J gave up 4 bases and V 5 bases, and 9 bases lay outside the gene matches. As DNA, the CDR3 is TGTGCCAGCAGCACCTGGGGACTAGCGGGAGACGGAGAGACCCAGTACTTC. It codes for CASSTWGLAGDGETQYF.

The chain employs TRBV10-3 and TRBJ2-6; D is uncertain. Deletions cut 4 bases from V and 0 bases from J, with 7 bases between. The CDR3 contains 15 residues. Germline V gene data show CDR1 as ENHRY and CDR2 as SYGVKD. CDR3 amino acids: CAISAGGSGANVLTF. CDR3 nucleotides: TGTGCCATCAGTGCTGGCGGCTCTGGGGCCAACGTCCTGACTTTC.

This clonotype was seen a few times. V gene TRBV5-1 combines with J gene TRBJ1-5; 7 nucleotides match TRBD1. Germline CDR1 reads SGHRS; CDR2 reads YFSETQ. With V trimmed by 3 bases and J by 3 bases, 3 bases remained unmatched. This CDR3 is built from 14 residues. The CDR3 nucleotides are TGCGCCAGCAGCTCACAGGGGCTCAATCAGCCCCAGCATTTT. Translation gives CASSSQGLNQPQHF.

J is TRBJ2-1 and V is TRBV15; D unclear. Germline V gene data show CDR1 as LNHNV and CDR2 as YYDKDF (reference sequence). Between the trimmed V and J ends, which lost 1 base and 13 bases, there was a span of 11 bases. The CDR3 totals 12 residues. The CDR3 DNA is TGTGCCACCAGCAGAGGTCCCTTGACCCAGTTCTTC. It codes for CATSRGPLTQFF.

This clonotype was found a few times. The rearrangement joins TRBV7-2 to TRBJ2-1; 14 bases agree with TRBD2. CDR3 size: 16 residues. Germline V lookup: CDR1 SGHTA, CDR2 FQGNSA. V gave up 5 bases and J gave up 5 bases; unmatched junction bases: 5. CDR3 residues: CASSESGLAGDNEQFF. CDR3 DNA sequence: TGTGCCAGCAGCGAATCGGGACTAGCGGGGGACAATGAGCAGTTCTTC.

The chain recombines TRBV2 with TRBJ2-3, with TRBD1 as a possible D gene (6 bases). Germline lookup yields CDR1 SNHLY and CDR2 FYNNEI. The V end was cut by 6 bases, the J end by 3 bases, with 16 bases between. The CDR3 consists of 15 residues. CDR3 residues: CASRNRDTRTDTQYF. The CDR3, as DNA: TGTGCCAGCAGGAACCGGGACACGCGTACAGATACGCAGTATTTT.

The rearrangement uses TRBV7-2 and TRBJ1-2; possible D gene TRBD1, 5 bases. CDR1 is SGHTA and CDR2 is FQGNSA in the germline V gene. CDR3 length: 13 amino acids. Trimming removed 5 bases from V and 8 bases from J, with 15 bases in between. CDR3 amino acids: CASSLGDGSGYTF. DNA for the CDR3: TGTGCCAGCAGCCTAGGGGACGGGTCCGGCTACACCTTC.

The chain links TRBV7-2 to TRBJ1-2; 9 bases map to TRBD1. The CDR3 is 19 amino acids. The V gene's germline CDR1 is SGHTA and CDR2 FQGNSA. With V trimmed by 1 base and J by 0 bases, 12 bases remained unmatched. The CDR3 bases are TGTGCCAGCAGCTTAGTTGTAGGGACAGGGATAACAGCTAACTATGGCTACACCTTC. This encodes CASSLVVGTGITANYGYTF.

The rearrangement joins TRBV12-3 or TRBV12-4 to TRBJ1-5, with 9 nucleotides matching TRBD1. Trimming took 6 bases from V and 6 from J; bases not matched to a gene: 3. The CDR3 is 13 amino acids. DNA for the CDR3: TGTGCCAGCAGGGGACAGGGAGGTCAGCCCCAGCATTTT. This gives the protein CASRGQGGQPQHF.

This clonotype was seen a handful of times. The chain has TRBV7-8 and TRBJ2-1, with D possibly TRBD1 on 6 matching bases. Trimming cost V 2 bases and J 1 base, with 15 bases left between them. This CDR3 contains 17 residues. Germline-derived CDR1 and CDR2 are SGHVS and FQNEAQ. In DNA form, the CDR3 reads TGTGCCAGCAGCTTACCCCGAATGAGGGGGTCCTACAATGAGCAGTTCTTC. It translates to CASSLPRMRGSYNEQFF.

The DNA for the CDR3 is TGTGCCAGCAGTTTACAGGGAGCTAGTCACACTGAAGCTTTCTTT. Protein product: CASSLQGASHTEAFF. The V and J genes are TRBV6-6 and TRBJ1-1, with D perhaps TRBD1 (6 bases). The V and J ends lost 4 bases and 3 bases respectively, with 15 bases between them. Germline CDR1 is MNHNY and CDR2 is SVGAGI (reference sequence). This CDR3 is 15 amino acids long.

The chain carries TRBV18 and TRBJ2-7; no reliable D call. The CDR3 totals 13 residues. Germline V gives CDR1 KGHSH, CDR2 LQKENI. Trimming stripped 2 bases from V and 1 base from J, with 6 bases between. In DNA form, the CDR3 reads TGTGCCAGCTCACCAGCCCCATCCTACGAGCAGTACTTC. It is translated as CASSPAPSYEQYF.

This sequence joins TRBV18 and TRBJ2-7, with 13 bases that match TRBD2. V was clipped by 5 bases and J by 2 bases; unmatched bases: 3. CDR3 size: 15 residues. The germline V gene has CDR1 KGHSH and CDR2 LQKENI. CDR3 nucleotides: TGTGCCAGCTCATCGGGACTAGCGGGAACCTACGAGCAGTACTTC. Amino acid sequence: CASSSGLAGTYEQYF.

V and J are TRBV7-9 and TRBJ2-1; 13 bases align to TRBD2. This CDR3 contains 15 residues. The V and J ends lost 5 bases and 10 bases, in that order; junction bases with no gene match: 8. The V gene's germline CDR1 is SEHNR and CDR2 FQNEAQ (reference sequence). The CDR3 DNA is TGTGCCAGCAGCGAGGGACTAGCGGGGCCTTGGGAGCAGTTCTTC. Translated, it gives CASSEGLAGPWEQFF.

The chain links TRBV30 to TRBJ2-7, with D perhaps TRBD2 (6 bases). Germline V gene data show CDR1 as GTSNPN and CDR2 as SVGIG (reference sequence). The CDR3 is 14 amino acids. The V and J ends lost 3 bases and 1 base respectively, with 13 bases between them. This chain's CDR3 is CAWSRETRSYEQYF. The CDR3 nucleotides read TGTGCCTGGAGCCGGGAGACAAGGTCCTACGAGCAGTACTTC.

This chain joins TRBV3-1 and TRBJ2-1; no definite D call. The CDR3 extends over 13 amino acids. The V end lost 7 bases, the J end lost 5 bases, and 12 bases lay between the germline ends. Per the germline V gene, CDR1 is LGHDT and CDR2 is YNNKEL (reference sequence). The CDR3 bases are TGTGCCAGCACCTTCGGATCCAACAATGAGCAGTTCTTC. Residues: CASTFGSNNEQFF.

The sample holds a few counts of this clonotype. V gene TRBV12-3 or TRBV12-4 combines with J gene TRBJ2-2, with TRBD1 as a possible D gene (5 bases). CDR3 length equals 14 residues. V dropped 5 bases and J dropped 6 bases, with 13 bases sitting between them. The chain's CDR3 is CASSQGALAGELFF. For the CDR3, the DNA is TGTGCCAGCAGTCAAGGGGCGCTAGCCGGGGAGCTGTTTTTT.

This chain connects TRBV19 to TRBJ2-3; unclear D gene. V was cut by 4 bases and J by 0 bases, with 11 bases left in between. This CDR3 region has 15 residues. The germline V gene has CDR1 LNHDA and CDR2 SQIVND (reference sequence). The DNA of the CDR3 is TGTGCCAGTAGTAGACTTCTCTCTAGCACAGATACGCAGTATTTT. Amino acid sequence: CASSRLLSSTDTQYF.

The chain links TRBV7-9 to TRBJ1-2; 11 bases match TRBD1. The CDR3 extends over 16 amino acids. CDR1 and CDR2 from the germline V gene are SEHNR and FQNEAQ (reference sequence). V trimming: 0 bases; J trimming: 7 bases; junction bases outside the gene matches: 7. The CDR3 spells CASSLASGQGARGYTF. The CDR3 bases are TGTGCCAGCAGCTTAGCATCAGGACAGGGGGCCCGTGGCTACACCTTC.